These 16 T cell receptor beta chains came from one sample sequenced in a study of shared clonotypes between healthy human individuals. TCRdb keeps only in-frame clones here, not all; method: immunoSEQ multiplex PCR. The sample has around 510,000 clones, around 96% seen once. The specimen was naive CD4+ T cells sorted from blood. Subset denoted: CD45RA+ positively selected. These TCRs come from a woman in her 30s in good health.

The chain has TRBV5-4 and TRBJ2-5; unclear D gene. CDR1 is SGHNT and CDR2 is YYREEE in the germline V gene (reference sequence). This CDR3 region has 13 residues. V was pared by 0 bases and J by 4 bases, with 7 bases between. The CDR3 bases are TGTGCCAGCAGCTTGGTAAACCCAGAGACCCAGTACTTC. Its translation is CASSLVNPETQYF.

The count of this clone is one. V usage is TRBV5-5 and J usage is TRBJ1-1, with D uncertain. The CDR3 length is 15 residues. Germline V gene sequence: CDR1 SGHKS, CDR2 YYEKEE (reference sequence). V gave up 2 bases and J gave up 0 bases, with 11 bases separating them. The CDR3 reads CASSLTELMNTEAFF. CDR3 DNA: TGTGCCAGCAGCTTAACGGAGCTAATGAACACTGAAGCTTTCTTT.

The V and J genes are TRBV30 and TRBJ1-1; a possible D gene is TRBD1 (5 bases). This CDR3 contains 13 residues. Germline assignment: CDR1 GTSNPN and CDR2 SVGIG (reference sequence). V lost 4 bases to trimming and J lost 0 bases, with 9 bases between them. CDR3 residues: CAWKKTVNTEAFF. Written as DNA, the CDR3 is TGTGCCTGGAAAAAGACAGTGAACACTGAAGCTTTCTTT.

V and J are TRBV7-9 and TRBJ2-1; no clear D. Germline CDR1 reads SEHNR; CDR2 reads FQNEAQ (reference sequence). CDR3 length: 12 amino acids. The germline V and J ends were trimmed by 7 bases and 8 bases, with 12 bases remaining between them. The CDR3 DNA is TGTGCCAGCACCAATAAGGGCGATGAGCAGTTCTTC. As protein: CASTNKGDEQFF.

This chain connects TRBV10-2 to TRBJ2-7, with 11 bases aligning to TRBD2. V lost 6 bases and J lost 2; bases outside the gene matches: 3. The CDR3 has 14 residues. Germline V lookup: CDR1 WSHSY, CDR2 SAAADI. CDR3 sequence reads: CASSETSGAYEQYF. CDR3 DNA: TGCGCCAGCAGCGAGACTAGCGGGGCCTACGAGCAGTACTTC.

The chain couples TRBV7-2 to TRBJ1-6, with D hard to call. Germline CDR1 SGHTA, CDR2 FQGNSA. This CDR3 has 14 amino acids. The ends were cut back, 0 bases at V and 9 bases at J, with 9 bases in the middle. CDR3 DNA sequence: TGTGCCAGCAGCTTAGCGACCCCGGTTTCACCCCTCCACTTT. This gives the protein CASSLATPVSPLHF.

The rearrangement links TRBV7-2 to TRBJ1-1; maybe TRBD1 (5 bases). Germline CDR1 SGHTA, CDR2 FQGNSA. V was shortened by 2 bases and J by 1 base, with 8 bases between the two germline ends. CDR3 length: 14 residues. CDR3 protein: CASSLRQTNTEAFF. CDR3 DNA: TGTGCCAGCAGCTTAAGACAGACGAACACTGAAGCTTTCTTT.

The chain carries TRBV10-3 and TRBJ1-1; D gene ambiguous. The germline gives CDR1 ENHRY, CDR2 SYGVKD. The V end was cut by 2 bases, the J end by 1 base, with 11 bases between. The CDR3 is 15 residues long. The CDR3 region is CAISEGPGENTEAFF. The CDR3 coding sequence is TGTGCCATCAGTGAGGGGCCGGGAGAGAACACTGAAGCTTTCTTT.

V and J are TRBV28 and TRBJ1-4; possibly TRBD1 for D (6 bases). CDR3 size: 15 residues. Germline lookup yields CDR1 MDHEN and CDR2 SYDVKM. V dropped 4 bases and J dropped 7 bases, with 16 bases sitting between them. The CDR3 coding sequence is TGTGCCAGCAGTTCCCAAGGGGGGCCGGGTGAAAAACTGTTTTTT. Translation: CASSSQGGPGEKLFF. Full variable domain (missing parts from reference TRBV28 and TRBJ1-4): DVKVTQSSRYLVKRTGEKVFLECVQDMDHENMFWYRQDPGLGLRLIYFSYDVKMKEKGDIPEGYSVSREKKERFSLILESASTNQTSMYLCASSSQGGPGEKLFFGSGTQLSVL.

This sequence joins TRBV28 and TRBJ2-5; perhaps TRBD2 as D (5 bases). The J call may be wrong; the DNA end is better matched by TRBJ2-7. This CDR3 is 16 amino acids long. Germline CDR1 MDHEN, CDR2 SYDVKM. CDR3 coding DNA: TGTGCCAGCAGCCCGCCGGACTCGTGGCGGCCCTACGAGCAGTACTTC. This encodes CASSPPDSWRPYEQYF.

This sequence joins TRBV19 and TRBJ2-7; 12 bases fit TRBD2. The germline CDR1 and CDR2 sequences are LNHDA and SQIVND (reference sequence). Trimming at V came to 4 bases and at J to 3 bases, leaving 1 base not matched to a gene. The CDR3 has 14 residues. The CDR3 DNA follows: TGTGCCAGTAGTAAGGGACTAGCGGGCTACGAGCAGTACTTC. This sequence encodes CASSKGLAGYEQYF.

This chain connects TRBV19 to TRBJ2-2, with 7 bases lining up with TRBD2. The CDR3 sequence is 16 residues long. The V gene's germline CDR1 is LNHDA and CDR2 SQIVND (reference sequence). V shed 7 bases, J shed 4 bases, and the junction held 12 bases outside the gene matches. The CDR3 DNA reads as TGTGCCAGTATCATGGCGGGAGCGTTAAGCACCGGGGAGCTGTTTTTT. Protein sequence: CASIMAGALSTGELFF.

The rearrangement joins TRBV28 to TRBJ2-1; 10 bases match TRBD2. Germline V CDR1 and CDR2: MDHEN, SYDVKM. With 5 bases clipped from V and 2 bases from J, the junction kept 15 bases outside the gene matches. The length of the CDR3 is 19 residues. The CDR3 DNA follows: TGTGCCAGCAGTATACGGGCCAGCGGGAGGGGCATTGCCTACAATGAGCAGTTCTTC. It specifies CASSIRASGRGIAYNEQFF.

The chain is built from TRBV19 and TRBJ1-2, with 7 bases identical to TRBD1. The V and J ends lost 6 bases and 4 bases, in that order; junction bases with no gene match: 14. Germline CDR1 is LNHDA and CDR2 is SQIVND (reference sequence). CDR3 length equals 16 residues. The DNA of the CDR3 is TGTGCCAGTAGCCTTCAGGGACAGCGAATCTCCTATGGCTACACCTTC. This encodes CASSLQGQRISYGYTF.

This rearrangement joins TRBV11-1 to TRBJ1-1; D is unresolved. V lost 0 bases, J lost 6 bases, and 14 bases lay in between. CDR1 SGHAT and CDR2 FQDESV come from the germline V gene (reference sequence). The CDR3 runs to 15 residues. The CDR3 region is CASSLAPGRAPEAFF. CDR3 nucleotide sequence: TGTGCCAGCAGCTTAGCGCCGGGGAGGGCCCCTGAAGCTTTCTTT.

The J gene is TRBJ1-5, the V gene TRBV21-1. TRBV21-1 is described as a pseudogene. This CDR3 has 16 residues. CDR3 nucleotide sequence: TGTGCCAGCCAGGGCCCCGGGACCGCCAGCAATCAGCCCCAGCATTTT. Its protein is CASQGPGTASNQPQHF.